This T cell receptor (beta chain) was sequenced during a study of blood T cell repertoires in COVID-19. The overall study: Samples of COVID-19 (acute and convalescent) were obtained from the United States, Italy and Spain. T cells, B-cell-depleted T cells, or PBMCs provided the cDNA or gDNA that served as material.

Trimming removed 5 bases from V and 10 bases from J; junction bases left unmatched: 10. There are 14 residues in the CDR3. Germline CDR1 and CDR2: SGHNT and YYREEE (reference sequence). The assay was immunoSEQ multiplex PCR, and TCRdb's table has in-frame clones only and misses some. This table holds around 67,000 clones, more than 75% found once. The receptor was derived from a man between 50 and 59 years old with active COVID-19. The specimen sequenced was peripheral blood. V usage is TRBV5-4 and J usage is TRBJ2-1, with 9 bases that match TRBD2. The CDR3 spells CASRQFGTSREQFF. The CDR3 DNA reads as TGTGCCAGCAGACAGTTCGGGACTAGCAGGGAGCAGTTCTTC.